Shown below are 8 T cell receptor beta chains from a single sample sequenced in a study of a mutant IDH1 vaccine in newly diagnosed glioma. The time point denotes: baseline, week 1 (first vaccination visit). Noted treatment: pre-vaccination baseline after standard-of-care therapy. Sequencing used immunoSEQ multiplex PCR; TCRdb keeps in-frame clones, though not all of them. The sample carries about 70,000 clones, around 83% recorded once. This sample comprised peripheral blood mononuclear cells (PBMCs), obtained from a glioma patient treated with radiotherapy, temozolomide or both. Receptors were obtained from a woman aged 18-30 years with glioma. Some clones in this sample may be carry-over from other donors' samples.

The chain joins TRBV18 to TRBJ2-2; 12 bases are shared with TRBD2. Germline CDR1 KGHSH, CDR2 LQKENI. Trimming took 5 bases from V and 7 from J; bases not matched to a gene: 17. This CDR3 has 19 amino acids. The CDR3 DNA is TGTGCCAGCTCATCCCGGGACAGTTGGACTAGCGGGATAATCGGGGAGCTGTTTTTT. Amino acids: CASSSRDSWTSGIIGELFF.

This chain joins TRBV6-5 and TRBJ2-5; the D call may be TRBD1 or TRBD2 (5 bases each). This CDR3 has 15 amino acids. CDR1 MNHEY and CDR2 SVGAGI come from the germline V gene. V lost 5 bases, J lost 6 bases, and 19 bases lay in between. The CDR3 sequence is CASSPRDPIRKTQYF. Written as DNA, the CDR3 is TGTGCCAGCAGTCCACGGGACCCAATCCGGAAGACCCAGTACTTC.

The chain is built from TRBV19 and TRBJ1-5; no definite D call. The CDR3 is 16 amino acids. The V end was cut by 1 base, the J end by 8 bases, with 18 bases between. The germline gives CDR1 LNHDA, CDR2 SQIVND (reference sequence). For the CDR3, the DNA is TGTGCCAGTAGTATAGGAAACAGCCGGTTCGGGGAGCCCCAGCATTTT. Protein product: CASSIGNSRFGEPQHF.

The rearrangement joins TRBV18 to TRBJ1-5, with 8 nucleotides matching TRBD1. This CDR3 has 16 amino acids. The germline V gene encodes CDR1 KGHSH and CDR2 LQKENI. V lost 5 bases to trimming and J lost 2 bases; unmatched junction nucleotides: 8. The CDR3 loop reads CASSTQATGGNQPQHF. The CDR3 bases are TGTGCCAGCTCAACCCAAGCGACAGGGGGCAATCAGCCCCAGCATTTT.

This rearrangement joins TRBV29-1 to TRBJ1-2; D not resolved. V was shortened by 0 bases and J by 6 bases, with 5 bases between the two germline ends. This CDR3 contains 11 residues. Germline values: CDR1 SQVTM, CDR2 ANQGSEA. Here the CDR3 DNA reads TGCAGCGTTGAAGATCGGGATGGCTACACCTTC. It specifies CSVEDRDGYTF. The variable domain in full, completed from reference TRBV29-1 and TRBJ1-2, reads SAVISQKPSRDICQRGTSLTIQCQVDSQVTMMFWYRQQPGQSLTLIATANQGSEATYESGFVIDKFPISRPNLTFSTLTVSNMSPEDSSIYLCSVEDRDGYTFGSGTRLTVV.

The V gene is TRBV2, the J gene TRBJ1-5; a weak D match, TRBD1 (5 bases). This CDR3 has 13 residues. V was shortened by 3 bases and J by 6 bases, with 9 bases between the two germline ends. Germline V CDR1 and CDR2: SNHLY, FYNNEI. The CDR3 loop reads CASSDRESQPQHF. The CDR3 region has the DNA TGTGCCAGCAGTGACAGGGAAAGTCAGCCCCAGCATTTT.

The V and J genes are TRBV7-2 and TRBJ1-5; 9 bases map to TRBD1. V was clipped by 3 bases and J by 7 bases; unmatched bases: 7. Germline CDR1 SGHTA, CDR2 FQGNSA. CDR3 length equals 15 residues. The DNA for the CDR3 is TGTGCCAGCAGCTTCGGGACAGGGACGGGACAGCCCCAGCATTTT. Translated: CASSFGTGTGQPQHF. The full variable domain, completed using reference TRBV7-2 and TRBJ1-5, is GAGVSQSPSNKVTEKGKDVELRCDPISGHTALYWYRQSLGQGLEFLIYFQGNSAPDKSGLPSDRFSAERTGGSVSTLTIQRTQQEDSAVYLCASSFGTGTGQPQHFGDGTRLSIL.

The CDR3, as DNA: TGTGCCAGCAGCTTAACGGCCGGGGCTTCCACAGAAGCTTTCTTT. This translates into CASSLTAGASTEAFF. V is TRBV11-3 and J is TRBJ1-1, with D possibly being TRBD1 (5 bases). Trimming removed 2 bases from V and 8 bases from J, with 18 bases in between. CDR3 size: 15 residues. Germline lookup yields CDR1 SGHNT and CDR2 YENEEA.